Listed here are 16 T cell receptor beta chains from one sample, sequenced in a study of OX40 agonist ivuxolimab in advanced cancers. Some clones are missing from TCRdb's copy, which holds only in-frame ones; the method was immunoSEQ multiplex PCR. The data show 60,000 or so clones, roughly 88% seen once. Sequencing was performed on CD4+ or CD8+ T cells sorted from blood, taken in a trial of the OX40 agonist ivuxolimab. All receptors come from an adult with an advanced solid tumor such as melanoma, head and neck, liver or kidney cancer.

The chain recombines TRBV29-1 with TRBJ2-1; D may be TRBD1 (6 bases). From germline, CDR1 is SQVTM and CDR2 ANQGSEA. The CDR3 totals 11 residues. V gave up 8 bases and J gave up 7 bases, with 12 bases separating them. CDR3 nucleotides: TGCAGCACCGGGACATCTAATGAGCAGTTCTTC. Protein product: CSTGTSNEQFF.

A single count supports this clone. This chain connects TRBV5-4 to TRBJ1-5; D uncertain. CDR1 is SGHNT, CDR2 YYREEE, per germline (reference sequence). This CDR3 region has 13 residues. Trimming stripped 2 bases from V and 6 bases from J, with 9 bases between. The CDR3 here is CASSLWGFQPQHF. As DNA, the CDR3 is TGTGCCAGCAGCTTATGGGGATTTCAGCCCCAGCATTTT.

This chain links TRBV5-4 with TRBJ1-1; D uncertain. The V and J ends lost 0 bases and 8 bases respectively, with 8 bases between them. Germline-derived CDR1 and CDR2 are SGHNT and YYREEE (reference sequence). The CDR3 is made up of 12 amino acids. CDR3: CASSLGSSEAFF. The CDR3 DNA sequence: TGTGCCAGCAGCTTGGGGAGTTCCGAAGCTTTCTTT.

The chain has TRBV4-1 and TRBJ1-4; D gene ambiguous. The CDR3 length is 15 residues. Germline values: CDR1 MGHRA, CDR2 YSYEKL. V lost 1 base and J 6 bases, leaving 12 bases between the germline ends. CDR3 sequence: CASSQGLGLDEKLFF. CDR3 nucleotide sequence: TGCGCCAGCAGCCAAGGTTTGGGGTTGGATGAAAAACTGTTTTTT.

The chain links TRBV5-5 to TRBJ1-2; D is perhaps TRBD1 (6 bases). Trimming took off 4 bases at V and 3 bases at J, with 16 bases between the two ends. There are 15 residues in the CDR3. Germline V gene data show CDR1 as SGHKS and CDR2 as YYEKEE (reference sequence). The CDR3: CASSRSPGEDYGYTF. CDR3 nucleotides: TGTGCCAGCAGCCGATCCCCAGGGGAGGACTATGGCTACACCTTC.

V usage is TRBV7-9 and J usage is TRBJ1-1; 9 nucleotides match TRBD1. Germline CDR1 is SEHNR and CDR2 is FQNEAQ (reference sequence). This CDR3 is 13 amino acids long. V shed 6 bases, J shed 7 bases, and the junction held 6 bases outside the gene matches. The CDR3 coding sequence is TGTGCCAGCAGTTTACCGGGACAGGGTGAAGCTTTCTTT. Translated: CASSLPGQGEAFF.

As for this clone: A much bigger clone sits one base away, suggesting this may be a read error. V is TRBV27 and J is TRBJ2-1; the D gene is possibly TRBD2 (6 bases). Germline V CDR1 and CDR2: MNHEY, SMNVEV (reference sequence). The CDR3 is made up of 13 amino acids. CDR3 DNA sequence: TGTGCCAACAGTTTTGGCCAGGGACTGACGGTGTTCTTC. Translated: CANSFGQGLTVFF.

The sample holds a few counts of this clone. The chain has TRBV11-2 and TRBJ2-2, with D possibly called TRBD1 or TRBD2 (5 bases each). CDR3 size: 14 residues. Germline values: CDR1 SGHAT, CDR2 FQNNGV. V lost 5 bases and J 0 bases, leaving 7 bases between the germline ends. Written as DNA, the CDR3 is TGTGCCAGCAGCCCGGGACCGAACACCGGGGAGCTGTTTTTT. Its translation: CASSPGPNTGELFF.

The chain couples TRBV29-1 to TRBJ2-7, with a possible D match to TRBD1 (6 bases). V was clipped by 7 bases and J by 2 bases, with 18 bases between them. The CDR3 totals 14 residues. CDR1 is SQVTM and CDR2 is ANQGSEA in the germline V gene. CDR3 in amino acids: CSARRGSYTYEQYF. CDR3 DNA: TGCAGCGCCAGAAGGGGGAGCTACACCTACGAGCAGTACTTC.

The chain has TRBV4-3 and TRBJ1-2; the D is unclear. Germline CDR1 is LGHNA and CDR2 is YSLEER. The V and J ends lost 3 bases and 4 bases respectively, with 9 bases between them. This CDR3 is 13 amino acids long. The CDR3 protein is CASSQQPAYGYTF. For the CDR3, the DNA is TGCGCCAGCAGCCAGCAGCCAGCCTATGGCTACACCTTC.

The V call is TRBV6-6, the J call TRBJ1-1; D not certain. Germline V gives CDR1 MNHNY, CDR2 SVGAGI (reference sequence). Trimming shortened V by 6 bases and J by 0 bases, and 5 bases separated the two germline ends. The CDR3 extends over 12 amino acids. The CDR3 sequence is CASRSMNTEAFF. In DNA form, the CDR3 reads TGTGCCAGCAGGAGCATGAACACTGAAGCTTTCTTT.

The genes are TRBV6-1 and TRBJ2-5, with D perhaps TRBD2 (6 bases). The J call could be wrong; TRBJ2-7 is a better fit for the DNA end. There are 15 residues in the CDR3. The germline V gene has CDR1 MNHNS and CDR2 SASEGT. Here the CDR3 reads CASSELSGASYEQYF. CDR3 nucleotides: TGTGCCAGCAGTGAACTCTCGGGAGCTAGCTACGAGCAGTACTTC.

This clone was counted a few times. The gene calls are TRBV27 and TRBJ2-1; D gene ambiguous. CDR1 and CDR2 (germline): MNHEY, SMNVEV (reference sequence). This CDR3 region has 14 residues. With 4 bases removed from V and 0 bases from J, the gap between germline ends came to 7 bases. The CDR3 loop reads CASSYKSSYNEQFF. In nucleotides, the CDR3 is TGTGCCAGCAGTTACAAAAGCTCCTACAATGAGCAGTTCTTC.

The rearrangement uses TRBV5-1 and TRBJ2-2, with 7 bases identical to TRBD1. J was trimmed by 0 bases and V by 5 bases; bases with no gene match: 13. Germline values: CDR1 SGHRS, CDR2 YFSETQ. This CDR3 has 18 amino acids. The CDR3 coding sequence is TGCGCCAGCAGGGCCGGGACAGAGAGTGTAACGAACACCGGGGAGCTGTTTTTT. Translated: CASRAGTESVTNTGELFF.

The chain couples TRBV27 to TRBJ2-7; tentatively, D is TRBD2 (5 bases). CDR1 and CDR2 from the germline V gene are MNHEY and SMNVEV (reference sequence). V dropped 10 bases and J dropped 1 base, with 17 bases sitting between them. The CDR3 has 14 residues. CDR3 residues: CATSSGMGSYEQYF. The CDR3 region has the DNA TGTGCCACAAGTTCGGGAATGGGGTCCTACGAGCAGTACTTC.

The V and J genes are TRBV7-6 and TRBJ2-5, with D hard to call. This CDR3 region has 13 residues. Trimming cost V 1 base and J 5 bases, with 8 bases left between them. In germline, CDR1 is SGHVS, CDR2 FNYEAQ. CDR3 region: CASSLEVTETQYF. In DNA, the CDR3 is TGTGCCAGCAGCTTAGAGGTTACGGAGACCCAGTACTTC. Together with reference TRBV7-6 and TRBJ2-5, the CDR3 gives the full variable domain: GAGVSQSPRYKVTKRGQDVALRCDPISGHVSLYWYRQALGQGPEFLTYFNYEAQQDKSGLPNDRFSAERPEGSISTLTIQRTEQRDSAMYRCASSLEVTETQYFGPGTRLLVL.